The 24 T cell receptor beta chains below were found in one sample sequenced in a study of monozygotic twins with inflammatory bowel disease. TCRdb re-called the 5' RACE reads; every CDR3 protein appears as one record, without DNA. The sample table includes about 210,000 distinct CDR3 sequences. Input material: blood. Receptors originate from a human donor with ulcerative colitis or Crohn's disease, or a healthy co-twin of an affected twin (not recorded which).

This chain joins TRBV3-1 and TRBJ1-2. Germline V gene lookup returns CDR1 LGHDT and CDR2 YNNKEL (reference sequence). The CDR3 totals 15 residues. This CDR3 is CASSQDLLGNYGYTF. Together with reference TRBV3-1 and TRBJ1-2, the CDR3 gives the full variable domain: DTAVSQTPKYLVTQMGNDKSIKCEQNLGHDTMYWYKQDSKKFLKIMFSYNNKELIINETVPNRFSPKSPDKAHLNLHINSLELGDSAVYFCASSQDLLGNYGYTFGSGTRLTVV.

This chain joins TRBV4-1 and TRBJ2-1. The CDR3 contains 15 residues. The V gene's germline CDR1 is MGHRA and CDR2 YSYEKL. CDR3 sequence reads: CASSPTGSSYNEQFF.

The chain combines TRBV20-1 with TRBJ2-3; TCRdb's D gene call, TRBD1, goes unchecked for lack of DNA. The CDR3 covers 13 residues. Germline V gives CDR1 DFQATT, CDR2 SNEGSKA (reference sequence). Here the CDR3 reads CSAGTSPRDTQYF.

The chain joins TRBV7-9 to TRBJ2-7. There are 14 residues in the CDR3. CDR1 and CDR2 from the germline V gene are SEHNR and FQNEAQ (reference sequence). The CDR3 spells CASSFPGGAYEQYF. Supplemented by reference TRBV7-9 and TRBJ2-7, the full variable domain reads DTGVSQNPRHKITKRGQNVTFRCDPISEHNRLYWYRQTLGQGPEFLTYFQNEAQLEKSRLLSDRFSAERPKGSFSTLEIQRTEQGDSAMYLCASSFPGGAYEQYFGPGTRLTVT.

V usage is TRBV12-3 or TRBV12-4 and J usage is TRBJ1-1; the D call from TCRdb, TRBD1, cannot be confirmed without DNA. There are 16 residues in the CDR3. The CDR3 spells CASSPQRTTLNTEAFF.

The chain employs TRBV20-1 and TRBJ1-1. The CDR3 sequence is 11 residues long. CDR1 DFQATT and CDR2 SNEGSKA come from the germline V gene (reference sequence). The CDR3 loop is CSARLNTEAFF.

This sequence joins TRBV20-1 and TRBJ2-3; checking the TCRdb D call of TRBD2 is not possible without DNA. CDR3 length: 16 residues. Germline CDR1 and CDR2: DFQATT and SNEGSKA (reference sequence). The CDR3 loop reads CSAIGGLVGATDTQYF.

This rearrangement joins TRBV28 to TRBJ1-5; TCRdb picks TRBD1, but there is no DNA to check that call. CDR1 and CDR2 from the germline V gene are MDHEN and SYDVKM. This CDR3 has 16 residues. The CDR3 sequence: CASSLWDRAVNQPQHF.

The chain recombines TRBV2 with TRBJ2-7; as DNA is missing, the TRBD2 call by TCRdb cannot be tested. The CDR3 runs 16 residues. CDR1 and CDR2 (germline): SNHLY, FYNNEI. The CDR3 protein is CASSDLAGLPHYEQYF.

This chain joins TRBV10-3 and TRBJ2-1; TCRdb's D gene call, TRBD2, goes unchecked for lack of DNA. Per germline, CDR1 ENHRY and CDR2 SYGVKD. The CDR3 has 17 residues. CDR3 in amino acids: CAISENGGEASYNEQFF.

The chain uses TRBV5-7 and TRBJ2-5; the TCRdb call, TRBD2, lacks DNA for checking. TRBV5-7 is an ORF, and what it does is uncertain. This CDR3 comprises 16 residues. The chain's CDR3 is CASSGTEAGVQETQYF.

The chain has TRBV4-1 and TRBJ1-5; with no DNA, the TCRdb D assignment of TRBD1 cannot be verified. In germline, CDR1 is MGHRA, CDR2 YSYEKL. The CDR3 covers 15 residues. This chain's CDR3 is CASSLQGAPIQPQHF.

This chain connects TRBV19 to TRBJ1-5; TCRdb selects TRBD1, and the lack of DNA leaves this call unchecked. This CDR3 region has 13 residues. CDR1 and CDR2 (germline): LNHDA, SQIVND (reference sequence). CDR3 sequence: CAISTGVNQPQHF.

The chain recombines TRBV10-1 with TRBJ2-7; TCRdb names TRBD1, which stays unverified in the absence of DNA. Per the germline V gene, CDR1 is WNHNN and CDR2 is SYGVQD (reference sequence). This CDR3 has 13 amino acids. The CDR3 sequence: CASSGAGGYEQYF.

The rearrangement uses TRBV9 and TRBJ1-3; TCRdb lists TRBD1, though no DNA is available to test this call. CDR3 length equals 15 residues. The germline V gene encodes CDR1 SGDLS and CDR2 YYNGEE. The CDR3 is CASSVWTGDGNTIYF.

The chain couples TRBV20-1 to TRBJ2-7; TCRdb gives TRBD1 as the D gene, but with no DNA this cannot be confirmed. The CDR3 has 14 residues. Germline V gives CDR1 DFQATT, CDR2 SNEGSKA (reference sequence). Here the CDR3 reads CSASTGVRSYEQYF.

J is TRBJ1-1 and V is TRBV7-8; TCRdb reports TRBD1, a call that lacks DNA to check it against. Germline CDR1 reads SGHVS; CDR2 reads FQNEAQ. CDR3 size: 14 residues. The CDR3 sequence: CASSRRGDLDEAFF.

The chain combines TRBV7-2 with TRBJ2-7; TCRdb indicates TRBD1, and absent DNA this call remains unverified. This CDR3 has 13 amino acids. Germline CDR1 reads SGHTA; CDR2 reads FQGNSA. The CDR3 region is CASSYRQSSEQYF.

V usage is TRBV2 and J usage is TRBJ1-1; TCRdb lists TRBD1, though no DNA is available to test this call. The CDR3 is made up of 17 amino acids. Per the germline V gene, CDR1 is SNHLY and CDR2 is FYNNEI. CDR3 sequence reads: CASSEAQWAEDATEAFF.

CDR3 residues: CASSQGEGSTDTQYF. The chain combines TRBV4-2 with TRBJ2-3; TCRdb's D call, TRBD2, is unchecked because there is no DNA. The CDR3 covers 15 residues. The germline V gene has CDR1 LGHNA and CDR2 YNFKEQ.

The V and J genes are TRBV24-1 and TRBJ2-7; TCRdb outputs TRBD1, but without DNA this stays unchecked. This CDR3 is 14 amino acids long. Germline CDR1 reads KGHDR; CDR2 reads SFDVKD. The CDR3 sequence is CATRASQGTYEQYF.

This chain uses TRBV7-8 with TRBJ1-4. The length of the CDR3 is 16 residues. CDR1 is SGHVS and CDR2 is FQNEAQ in the germline V gene. CDR3 sequence reads: CASSWRTVATNEKLFF.

The CDR3 spells CASSLAGSGRNTGELFF. The genes are TRBV5-1 and TRBJ2-2; checking the TCRdb D call of TRBD2 is not possible without DNA. Per the germline V gene, CDR1 is SGHRS and CDR2 is YFSETQ. The length of the CDR3 is 17 residues.

This chain connects TRBV20-1 to TRBJ2-5; TCRdb names TRBD2, which stays unverified in the absence of DNA. The CDR3 extends over 12 amino acids. From germline, CDR1 is DFQATT and CDR2 SNEGSKA (reference sequence). CDR3 protein: CSAREGGGTQYF.